This TCR beta chain stems from a study of early T cells in non-severe SARS-CoV-2 infection. On the study more broadly: Unsorted whole-blood RNA was sequenced in bulk, leaving chains unpaired.

The library protocol tagged individual cDNA molecules with unique molecular identifiers. TCRdb itself ran the 5' RACE reads through MiXCR, one entry per CDR3 protein. The profile covers approximately 40,000 distinct CDR3 sequences, with around 6.1% appearing a single time and 20% taken by the ten largest. Points on this clonotype: Its specificity is unknown.

Study-wide results and caveats: In VDJdb matching, anti-spike CD8 responses were favored while private and CD4 specificities went missing.

Between the trimmed V and J ends, which lost 4 bases and 6 bases, there was a span of 12 bases. The CDR3 runs 13 residues. Germline values: CDR1 LGHDT, CDR2 YNNKEL (reference sequence). The specimen was whole blood, collected at baseline. This chain uses TRBV3-1 with TRBJ1-1, with a possible D match to TRBD1 (5 bases). The TCR was taken from an adult who was a healthcare worker with PCR-confirmed SARS-CoV-2 infection or an uninfected control (not recorded which). The CDR3 region is CASSPQMGAEAFF. CDR3 bases: TGTGCCAGCAGCCCACAAATGGGGGCTGAAGCTTTCTTT.